This T cell receptor (beta chain) was sequenced for a study of T cells in Graves' hyperthyroidism and ophthalmopathy. Amplification of TCR beta CDR3 regions used RNA as the template. The HTBI primer set was used in a first-round RT-PCR of the TCR CDR3. Using its own MiXCR run on the multiplex PCR reads, TCRdb lists one record per CDR3 protein. The table has about 290,000 distinct CDR3 sequences, 10% to 15% seen once. Study-wide results and caveats: Patients with ophthalmopathy were separated from those with stable hyperthyroidism by a 13 V-J model. Peripheral blood also featured most of the thyroid clonotypes expanded above 0.001. Ophthalmopathy, as predicted by the model, came a median about seven months after the prediction.

The germline gives CDR1 SGHAT, CDR2 FQNNGV. This CDR3 is 16 amino acids long. V lost 5 bases and J 1 base, leaving 18 bases between the germline ends. The count of this clonotype is one. What it binds is unknown. The study based diagnoses on clinical symptoms, serum thyroxine and TRAb, thyroid ultrasound and orbital computed tomography. The clonotype was recovered from a woman between 25 and 40 years old with Graves' hyperthyroidism that later progressed to Graves' ophthalmopathy. The source material was blood. The chain combines TRBV11-2 with TRBJ2-7; unclear D gene. CDR3 coding DNA: TGTGCCAGCAGCCGTCAAAATATCGGGCAGTCCTACGAGCAGTACTTC. It specifies CASSRQNIGQSYEQYF.